This T cell receptor (beta chain) was identified in a study of cytomegalovirus exposure and HLA in healthy donors. Points from the study as a whole: Reportedly, diagnosis of cytomegalovirus status by the classifier showed high specificity and sensitivity.

PCR primers comprised 60 Vbeta and 13 Jbeta primers. Measured with immunoSEQ multiplex PCR; TCRdb has only the in-frame clones, and not every one. Of 80,000 or so clones listed, about 79% were seen once; the top ten hold roughly 7.1%. This clone was counted a few times. Antigen specificity is unknown. The germline gives CDR1 LGHNA, CDR2 YNFKEQ. V lost 0 bases and J lost 1, with 12 bases in between. The CDR3 spans 16 residues. This TCR was recovered from a woman aged 40 to 50 in good health and CMV-seronegative. The sample comprised PBMCs. This chain uses TRBV4-2 with TRBJ2-5; perhaps TRBD2 as D (6 bases). CDR3 sequence: CASSQDGAGSQETQYF. In DNA form, the CDR3 reads TGTGCCAGCAGCCAAGATGGTGCGGGGAGCCAAGAGACCCAGTACTTC.